Listed below are T cell receptor beta chains from one sample, sequenced in a study of shared clonotypes between healthy human individuals. TCRdb's copy holds only in-frame clones and misses some; the assay was immunoSEQ multiplex PCR. The sample carries over 300,000 clones, about nine tenths recorded once. Source material: memory CD8+ T cells sorted from blood. These receptors originate from a man younger than 35 in good health. CDR3s include the opening cysteine and the closing phenylalanine or tryptophan. A D gene is named only where the DNA matches it firmly. Clone sizes are given selectively: once, few, many, or a class where the clone is expanded.

>.|.|TRBJ2-7|TRBV4-1
TGCGCCAGCAGCCAAGAAGTAGTAACCTACGAGCAGTACTTC
CASSQEVVTYEQYF
>.|.|TRBJ2-3|TRBV25-1
TGTGCCAGCAGTGGAACCTACACAGATACGCAGTATTTT
CASSGTYTDTQYF
>.|.|TRBJ2-1|TRBV19
TGTGCCAGTAGTATAGGACCCCGGTCCTACAATGAGCAGTTCTTC
CASSIGPRSYNEQFF
>.|.|TRBJ2-7|TRBV11-2
TGTGCCAGCAGCTTTGTAGCCGAGCAGTACTTC
CASSFVAEQYF
>.|.|TRBJ2-1|TRBV28
TGTGCCAGCAGCCCCCCATACTCCTACAATGAGCAGTTCTTC
CASSPPYSYNEQFF
>.|.|TRBJ2-5|TRBV15
TGTGCCACCAGCAGAGTTTTAGGGGCGACTCAAGAGACCCAGTACTTC
CATSRVLGATQETQYF
>.|.|TRBJ2-3|TRBV28
TGTGCCAGCAGTTTATGGGGGGCTTGGTGGGATACGCAGTATTTT
CASSLWGAWWDTQYF
>TRBD2|.|TRBJ2-5|TRBV2
TGTGCCACGAGGACTAGCGGGAGTGAGGAGACCCAGTACTTC
CATRTSGSEETQYF
>.|.|TRBJ2-7|TRBV21-1
TGTGCCAGCAGCGAGCTGACTAGCGGGGAATCCTACGAGCAGTACTTC
CASSELTSGESYEQYF
>.|.|TRBJ2-5|TRBV7-9
TGTGCCAGCAGCCGGACAGTTGAAGAGACCCAGTACTTC
CASSRTVEETQYF
>TRBD1|.|TRBJ1-1|TRBV4-1
TGCGCCAGCAGCCTACCGGGACAGGGTCATGGTGAAGCTTTCTTT
CASSLPGQGHGEAFF
>TRBD1|.|TRBJ2-4|TRBV18
TGTGCCAGCTCACCCCCGGACAGGGCTGACATTCAGTACTTC
CASSPPDRADIQYF
>TRBD1|.|TRBJ2-7|TRBV29-1
TGCAGCGTTGGGACAGGGGAAGATGGCGAGCAGTACTTC
CSVGTGEDGEQYF
>.|.|TRBJ1-1|TRBV6-5
TGTGCCAGCAGTTACTCGAATCTTAACACTGAAGCTTTCTTT
CASSYSNLNTEAFF
>TRBD1|.|TRBJ2-7|TRBV9
TGTGCCAGCAGCGTAGACGGACAGGGGTCCTACGAGCAGTACTTC
CASSVDGQGSYEQYF
>TRBD2|.|TRBJ2-7|TRBV19
TGTGCCAGTAGTACGTCCGGACTAGCGGGAAACGAGCAGTACTTC
CASSTSGLAGNEQYF
>TRBD1|.|TRBJ2-7|TRBV27
TGTGCCAGCAGTTTGCAGGGACAGTACGAGCAGTACTTC
CASSLQGQYEQYF
>TRBD1|.|TRBJ2-7|TRBV7-7
TGTGCTAGCAGCCCTGACAGGGAACACTCCTACGAGCAGTACTTC
CASSPDREHSYEQYF
>.|once|TRBJ2-1|TRBV9
TGTGCCAGCAGCGTAGTGTCAGGGGAAGAGAATGAGCAGTTCTTC
CASSVVSGEENEQFF
>.|.|TRBJ1-2|TRBV6-1
TGTGCCAGCCGCGAGAGGGGGTCTGAAGGCTACACCTTC
CASRERGSEGYTF
>.|.|TRBJ1-6|TRBV6-5
TGTGCCAGCAGTAACAGGGTGTATAATTCACCCCTCCACTTT
CASSNRVYNSPLHF
>.|.|TRBJ1-1|TRBV11-3
TGTGCCAGCAGCTTAGATCATGGAGGGGAGGCTTTCTTT
CASSLDHGGEAFF
>TRBD1|once|TRBJ1-1|TRBV11-2
TGTGCCAGCAGCAGAAACGGACAGGCTGAAGCTTTCTTT
CASSRNGQAEAFF
>.|.|TRBJ1-2|TRBV2
TGTGCCAGCAGTGCGGTGAGGGGGGAAGCTAACTATGGCTACACCTTC
CASSAVRGEANYGYTF
>.|.|TRBJ1-1|TRBV14
TGTGCCAGCAGCCAAGATTGGGGCAGACTGAACACTGAAGCTTTCTTT
CASSQDWGRLNTEAFF
>.|few|TRBJ2-5|TRBV11-2
TGTGCCAGCAGCTTAGTAGAGACCCAGTACTTC
CASSLVETQYF
>TRBD2|.|TRBJ2-5|TRBV7-6
TGTGCCAGCAGCTTACTAGCGGGGTGGCAAGAGACCCAGTACTTC
CASSLLAGWQETQYF
>.|.|TRBJ2-7|TRBV5-4
TGTGCCAGCAGTCCGCTTGGGTCTCGGGAGCAGTACTTC
CASSPLGSREQYF
>TRBD1|.|TRBJ1-3|TRBV9
TGTGCCAGCGCCCGGGACAGGGAGGACTCTGGAAACACCATATATTTT
CASARDREDSGNTIYF
>.|.|TRBJ1-2|TRBV6-1
TGTGCCAGCATGACGGTTCACTATGGCTACACCTTC
CASMTVHYGYTF
>TRBD2|few|TRBJ2-3|TRBV9
TGTGCCAGCAGCGCCAGAGCCGGGGGGGCCGCAGATACGCAGTATTTT
CASSARAGGAADTQYF
>TRBD2|.|TRBJ2-7|TRBV27
TGTGCCAGCAGTTGGCTAGCGGGTTCCTACGAGCAGTACTTC
CASSWLAGSYEQYF
>TRBD2|.|TRBJ2-7|TRBV7-9
TGTGCCAGCAGCTTAGGTTCTAGCGGGGGGCAAAGCTACGAGCAGTACTTC
CASSLGSSGGQSYEQYF
>.|.|TRBJ1-1|TRBV2
TGTGCCAGCAGAGGACAGAGTTACACTGAAGCTTTCTTT
CASRGQSYTEAFF
>.|.|TRBJ1-4|TRBV28
TGTGCCAGCAGTTTATTAGGTACTCCTAATGAAAAACTGTTTTTT
CASSLLGTPNEKLFF
>.|.|TRBJ2-7|TRBV21-1
TGTGCCAGCAGCAAAAGCCAGCAGGGGGGACACGAGCAGTACTTC
CASSKSQQGGHEQYF
>TRBD2|.|TRBJ2-1|TRBV7-8
TGTGCCAGCAGCTTTCTAGCGGTAGTCGGCAATGAGCAGTTCTTC
CASSFLAVVGNEQFF
>TRBD2|.|TRBJ2-1|TRBV6-1
TGTGCCAGCAGTGAAATCGGGGGGTCCTACAATGAGCAGTTCTTC
CASSEIGGSYNEQFF
>TRBD1|.|TRBJ1-2|TRBV29-1
TGCAGCGTACCCGGGACAGGGGCGAACTATGGCTACACCTTC
CSVPGTGANYGYTF
>TRBD1|.|TRBJ1-1|TRBV25-1
TGTGCCAGCAGACAGGGGGCTGAAGCTTTCTTT
CASRQGAEAFF
>.|.|TRBJ2-3|TRBV5-6
TGTGCCAGCAGCTCCAGCACAGATACGCAGTATTTT
CASSSSTDTQYF